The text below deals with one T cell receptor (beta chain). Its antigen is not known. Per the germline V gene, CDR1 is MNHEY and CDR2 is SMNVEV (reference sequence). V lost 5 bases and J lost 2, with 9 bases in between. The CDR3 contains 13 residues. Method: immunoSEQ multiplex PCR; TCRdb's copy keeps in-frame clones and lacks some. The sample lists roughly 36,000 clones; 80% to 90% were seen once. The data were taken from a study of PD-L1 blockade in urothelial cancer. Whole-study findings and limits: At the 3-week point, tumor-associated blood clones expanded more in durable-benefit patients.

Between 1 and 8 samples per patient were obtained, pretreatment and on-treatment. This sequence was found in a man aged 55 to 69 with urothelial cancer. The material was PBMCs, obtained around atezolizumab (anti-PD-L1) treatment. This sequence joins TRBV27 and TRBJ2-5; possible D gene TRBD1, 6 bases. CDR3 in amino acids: CASSPDSQETQYF. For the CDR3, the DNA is TGTGCCAGCAGTCCGGACAGTCAAGAGACCCAGTACTTC.